The entry below describes one T cell receptor beta chain. Its specificity is unknown. The primer mix had 60 Vbeta and 13 Jbeta primers. Using immunoSEQ multiplex PCR, the repertoire was profiled, and TCRdb retains in-frame clones only, with some absent. The sample carries approximately 130,000 clones, just under 80% recorded once. The record originates from a study of cytomegalovirus exposure and HLA in healthy donors. Study-level points and caveats: Usually a TCR sequence was rare, but some public TCRs were found in many donors. Researchers reported in a later analysis that a missense DCLRE1C variant was tied to TCR beta V- and J-gene trimming.

Germline CDR1 reads MDHEN; CDR2 reads SYDVKM. This CDR3 has 13 residues. The V gene lost 5 bases and the J gene lost 5 bases, with 12 bases spanning the gap. The sequenced sample was PBMCs. The V call is TRBV28, the J call TRBJ1-1, with no clear D. The TCR originated in a woman aged 40-49 years in good health and CMV-seronegative. CDR3: CASSLGLGTEAFF. CDR3 DNA: TGTGCCAGCAGTCTAGGACTCGGGACTGAAGCTTTCTTT. Drawing the rest from reference TRBV28 and TRBJ1-1, the complete variable domain is DVKVTQSSRYLVKRTGEKVFLECVQDMDHENMFWYRQDPGLGLRLIYFSYDVKMKEKGDIPEGYSVSREKKERFSLILESASTNQTSMYLCASSLGLGTEAFFGQGTRLTVV.